The 11 T cell receptor beta chains below were found in one sample sequenced in a study of T cells in Graves' hyperthyroidism and ophthalmopathy. Amplification yielded TCR beta CDR3 regions, with RNA transcripts as the source. Carried out on the TCR CDR3, a first-round RT-PCR used the HTBI primer set. TCRdb re-analysed the multiplex PCR reads in MiXCR, keeping a single row per CDR3 protein. The table shows roughly 350,000 distinct CDR3 sequences, with more than 11% occurring only once. Sequences were obtained from blood. The source is a young woman with Graves' hyperthyroidism.

This clonotype turned up a few times. This sequence joins TRBV28 and TRBJ2-3, with D hard to call. This CDR3 has 14 residues. The ends were cut back, 7 bases at V and 0 bases at J, with 11 bases in the middle. Germline CDR1 reads MDHEN; CDR2 reads SYDVKM. The CDR3 here is CASTYETSTDTQYF. In DNA, the CDR3 is TGTGCCAGCACCTACGAGACTAGCACAGATACGCAGTATTTT.

The sample holds many counts of this clonotype. This chain connects TRBV12-3 or TRBV12-4 to TRBJ1-6; 9 bases are shared with TRBD1. There are 15 residues in the CDR3. Trimming cost V 7 bases and J 7 bases; bases outside gene matches: 8. The CDR3, as DNA: TGTGCCAGCACCCGTGGTGGGACAGGGAATTCACCCCTCCACTTT. Its translation is CASTRGGTGNSPLHF.

This clonotype showed up just a few times. The chain recombines TRBV7-2 with TRBJ2-6; D ambiguous. Germline loops: CDR1 SGHTA, CDR2 FQGNSA. The CDR3 is 15 amino acids. V was cut by 1 base and J by 0 bases, with 4 bases left in between. Written as DNA, the CDR3 is TGTGCCAGCAGCTTAGGACGCTCTGGGGCCAACGTCCTGACTTTC. Its translation is CASSLGRSGANVLTF.

In its sample, this clonotype was seen a few times. The J gene is TRBJ2-7, the V gene TRBV3-1, with D uncertain. V lost 0 bases, J lost 5 bases, and 5 bases lay in between. CDR3 size: 12 residues. Germline V gene sequence: CDR1 LGHDT, CDR2 YNNKEL (reference sequence). The CDR3 DNA reads TGTGCCAGCAGCCAAGATAGTCACGAGCAGTACTTC. This codes for CASSQDSHEQYF.

V and J are TRBV5-5 and TRBJ1-3, with a tentative D call TRBD1 (5 bases). Germline V lookup: CDR1 SGHKS, CDR2 YYEKEE (reference sequence). The germline V and J ends were trimmed by 7 bases and 4 bases, with 15 bases remaining between them. CDR3 length: 14 residues. CDR3 bases: TGTGCCAGCGACGCTTGGGGGGACGGAAACACCATATATTTT. It translates to CASDAWGDGNTIYF.

This clonotype has more than one count but fewer than ten. The chain joins TRBV6-1 to TRBJ2-7; D possibly corresponds to TRBD1 (6 bases). CDR1 is MNHNS and CDR2 is SASEGT in the germline V gene. CDR3 length equals 12 residues. Trimming took 6 bases from V and 6 from J, leaving 12 bases between them. Here the CDR3 DNA reads TGTGCCAGCAGAACCACCAGGGGCGAGCAGTACTTC. Translating it yields CASRTTRGEQYF.

This sequence joins TRBV30 and TRBJ2-5; possibly TRBD2 for D (6 bases). This CDR3 is built from 18 residues. V lost 2 bases and J lost 2, with 24 bases in between. CDR1 is GTSNPN, CDR2 SVGIG, per germline (reference sequence). CDR3 sequence: CAWSPPAVGMSGQETQYF. CDR3 coding DNA: TGTGCCTGGAGTCCCCCAGCTGTCGGGATGAGCGGGCAAGAGACCCAGTACTTC.

The table lists this clonotype with many counts. The chain has TRBV20-1 and TRBJ2-3, with 12 bases that match TRBD1. V trimming: 3 bases; J trimming: 5 bases; junction bases outside the gene matches: 9. Germline CDR1 is DFQATT and CDR2 is SNEGSKA (reference sequence). The CDR3 extends over 16 amino acids. For the CDR3, the DNA is TGCAGTGCTAGGGACAGGGACAGGGGGCTGGTAGATACGCAGTATTTT. It codes for CSARDRDRGLVDTQYF.

Many counts were recorded for this clonotype. The chain has TRBV12-3 or TRBV12-4 and TRBJ1-1; D not certain. There are 14 residues in the CDR3. The V and J ends lost 3 bases and 3 bases respectively, with 11 bases between them. The DNA for the CDR3 is TGTGCCAGCAGTTTGTTGGGCCTGTACACTGAAGCTTTCTTT. Residues: CASSLLGLYTEAFF.

This clonotype has a handful of counts. CDR3 DNA sequence: TGTGCCAGCAGCCAAGAACAGACGGGATTCGACACCATATATTTT. Its protein product is CASSQEQTGFDTIYF. The rearrangement joins TRBV3-1 to TRBJ1-3; the D is unclear. The V and J ends lost 0 bases and 8 bases respectively, with 14 bases between them. CDR1 LGHDT and CDR2 YNNKEL come from the germline V gene (reference sequence). This CDR3 has 15 residues.

This clonotype was found many times. This rearrangement joins TRBV24-1 to TRBJ2-3; D may be TRBD1 (6 bases). V gave up 2 bases and J gave up 3 bases, with 8 bases separating them. Germline values: CDR1 KGHDR, CDR2 SFDVKD. This CDR3 contains 14 residues. This chain's CDR3 is CATSDSQGTDTQYF. CDR3 in DNA: TGTGCCACCAGTGATTCCCAGGGGACAGATACGCAGTATTTT.